The sequence of this TCR beta chain was determined in a study of blood T cell repertoires in COVID-19. Study-level information: The study drew acute and convalescent COVID-19 samples from the United States, Italy and Spain. The cDNA or gDNA used as material had been derived from T cells, B-cell-depleted T cells, or PBMCs.

The CDR3 totals 15 residues. Germline CDR1 MNHEY, CDR2 SMNVEV (reference sequence). The junction had 8 bases not matched to a gene; V was cut back by 2 bases and J by 9 bases. Original methodology: Cell counts per sample came from amplifying reference gene primers. The data were produced by immunoSEQ multiplex PCR, yet TCRdb's version contains in-frame clones alone and is incomplete. V, J and clone size are taken as reported in that table, and D and trimming were inferred from the DNA itself. The sample carries some 200,000 clones, around nine tenths recorded once. The source is a woman aged 40-49 years with acute or convalescent COVID-19. The specimen sequenced was peripheral blood. The chain carries TRBV27 and TRBJ2-1; 9 bases line up with TRBD2. CDR3 sequence (DNA): TGTGCCAGCAGTTTAGCGGGGGGGCCTTCCCGTGAGCAGTTCTTC. As protein: CASSLAGGPSREQFF.